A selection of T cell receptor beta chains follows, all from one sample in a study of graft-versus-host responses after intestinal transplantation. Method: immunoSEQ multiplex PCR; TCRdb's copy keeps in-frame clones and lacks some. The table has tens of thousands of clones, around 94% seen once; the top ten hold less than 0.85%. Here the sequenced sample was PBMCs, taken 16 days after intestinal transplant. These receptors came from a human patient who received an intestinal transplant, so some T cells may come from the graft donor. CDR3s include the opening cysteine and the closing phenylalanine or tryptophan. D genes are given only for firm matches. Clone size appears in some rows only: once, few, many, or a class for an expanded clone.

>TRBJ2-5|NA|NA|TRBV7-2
TGTGCCAGCAGCTTAGCTAGTTACCAAGAGACCCAGTACTTC
CASSLASYQETQYF
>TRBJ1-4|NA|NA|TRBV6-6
TGTGCCAGCAGTACCCCAGCTACAACTAATGAAAAACTGTTTTTT
CASSTPATTNEKLFF
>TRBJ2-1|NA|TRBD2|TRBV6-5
TGTGCCAGCAGCCGACTAGCGGGAGTCCGCAATGAGCAGTTCTTC
CASSRLAGVRNEQFF
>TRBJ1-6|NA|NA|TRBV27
NA
CASSLWTSNNSPLHF
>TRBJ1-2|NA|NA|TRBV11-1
TGTGCCAGCAGCTTATTACAGGGCGAGGGCTACACCTTC
CASSLLQGEGYTF
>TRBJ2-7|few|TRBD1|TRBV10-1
TGCGCCAGCAGTGAGAACCGGGACAGCCCCTACGAGCAGTACTTC
CASSENRDSPYEQYF
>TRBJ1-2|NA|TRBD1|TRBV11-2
TGTGCCAGCAGCTTAGAGGGACAGGGGAACAACTATGGCTACACCTTC
CASSLEGQGNNYGYTF
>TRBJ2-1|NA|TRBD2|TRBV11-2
TGTGCCAGCAGCTTCTTCCCTGGGGATAGCGGGCGTCTCTACAATGAGCAGTTCTTC
CASSFFPGDSGRLYNEQFF
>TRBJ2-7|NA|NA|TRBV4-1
TGCGCCAGCAGCCAAGAGCAAGCCTACTCCTACGAGCAGTACTTC
CASSQEQAYSYEQYF
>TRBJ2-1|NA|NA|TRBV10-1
TGCGCCAGCAGGACCCGGGACCTGGACCTCAATGAGCAGTTCTTC
CASRTRDLDLNEQFF
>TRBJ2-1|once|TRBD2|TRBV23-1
TGCGCCAGCAGTCCTGGGACTAGCGCGATATACAATGAGCAGTTCTTC
CASSPGTSAIYNEQFF
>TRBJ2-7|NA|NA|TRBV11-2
TGTGCCAGCAGCTTACAGGGGGGCTACTACGAGCAGTACTTC
CASSLQGGYYEQYF
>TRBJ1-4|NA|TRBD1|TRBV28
TGTGCCAGCAGAACACCCCCCCAGGGGGGAAATGAAAAACTGTTTTTT
CASRTPPQGGNEKLFF
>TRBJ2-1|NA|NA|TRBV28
TGTGCCAGCAGTTTTTATAAGGGCCCGCCCTACAATGAGCAGTTCTTC
CASSFYKGPPYNEQFF
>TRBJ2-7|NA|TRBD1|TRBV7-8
TGTGCCAGCAGCTTAGACGACGATCTGGGACAGGGCTCCTACGAGCAGTACTTC
CASSLDDDLGQGSYEQYF
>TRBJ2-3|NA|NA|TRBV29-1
TGCAGCTCGGCGACTAGCACAGATACGCAGTATTTT
CSSATSTDTQYF
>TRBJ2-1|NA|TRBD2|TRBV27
TGTGCCAGCGGATACCGACTAGCGGGCTTAATCCACTCCTACAATGAGCAGTTCTTC
CASGYRLAGLIHSYNEQFF
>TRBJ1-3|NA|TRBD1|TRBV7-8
TGTGCCAGCAGCCGAATAGCCGGGACAGCTGGAAACACCATATATTTT
CASSRIAGTAGNTIYF
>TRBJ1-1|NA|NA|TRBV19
TGTGCCAGTATTCCGAGGCAATGGGGCACTGAAGCTTTCTTT
CASIPRQWGTEAFF
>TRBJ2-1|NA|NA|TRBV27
TGTGCCAGCAGTCCATCGTTCAGCTCCTACAATGAGCAGTTCTTC
CASSPSFSSYNEQFF
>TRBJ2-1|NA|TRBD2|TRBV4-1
TGCGCCAGCAGCCAAGATCTAGCGGGGGGGTCCTACAATGAGCAGTTCTTC
CASSQDLAGGSYNEQFF
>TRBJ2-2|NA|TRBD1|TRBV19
TGTGCCAGTAGTATTCTGGGACAGGGGGGCACCGGGGAGCTGTTTTTT
CASSILGQGGTGELFF
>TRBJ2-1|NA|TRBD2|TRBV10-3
TGTGCCATCAGTGAGCCTGGGGGGAGGGCCGATTGTGAGCAGTTCTTC
CAISEPGGRADCEQFF
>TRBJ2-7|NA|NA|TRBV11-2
TGTGCCAGCAGCCAAGGGGCGGCAGGGCAAGCCTACGAGCAGTACTTC
CASSQGAAGQAYEQYF
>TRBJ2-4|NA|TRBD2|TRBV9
TGTGCCAGCAGCGCCTTCGAGCGGGAGGGGGGCATTCAGTACTTC
CASSAFEREGGIQYF
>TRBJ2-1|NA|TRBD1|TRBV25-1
TGTGCCAGCAGTGCCACCGGGACAGGGAGAATTGAGCAGTTCTTC
CASSATGTGRIEQFF
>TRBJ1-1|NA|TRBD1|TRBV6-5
TGTGCCAGCAGTGAGGTAGGGGGCATCCGGAAAGCTTTCTTT
CASSEVGGIRKAFF
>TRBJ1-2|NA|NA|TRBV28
TGTGCCAGCAGTTTCTCCTCAGGGAACGGCTACACCTTC
CASSFSSGNGYTF
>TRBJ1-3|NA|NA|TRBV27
TGTGCCAGCAGTTTAAGAGGACTGGGGGACACCATATATTTT
CASSLRGLGDTIYF
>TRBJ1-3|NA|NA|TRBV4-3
TGCGCCAGCAGCCAAGATCGGCCAGGCTCCTCTGGAAACACCATATATTTT
CASSQDRPGSSGNTIYF
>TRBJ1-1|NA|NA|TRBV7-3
TGTGCCAGCAGCTTAAGCGGGGGCTCGAACACTGAAGCTTTCTTT
CASSLSGGSNTEAFF
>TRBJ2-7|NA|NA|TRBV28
TGTGCCAGCAGCCAAGGGGGCGGCGGGAGGAGCTCCTACGAGCAGTACTTC
CASSQGGGGRSSYEQYF
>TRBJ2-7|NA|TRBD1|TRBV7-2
TGTGCCAGCAGCTCCGGGACAGGGGATTACGAGCAGTACTTC
CASSSGTGDYEQYF
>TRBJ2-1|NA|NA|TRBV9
TGTGCCAGCAGCGTAGGGGTCGGGGGAAATGAGCAGTTCTTC
CASSVGVGGNEQFF
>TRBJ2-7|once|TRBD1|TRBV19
TGTGCCAGTAGTACTTCGGGACAGGGGAGATACGAGCAGTACTTC
CASSTSGQGRYEQYF
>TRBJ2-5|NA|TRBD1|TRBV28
TGTGCCAGCAGTACAGGGGGTGAAGAGACCCAGTACTTC
CASSTGGEETQYF
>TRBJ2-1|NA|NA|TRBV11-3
TGTGCCAGCAGCTTAGGTGGCGGGACTAATGAGCAGTTCTTC
CASSLGGGTNEQFF
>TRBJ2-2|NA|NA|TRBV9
TGTGCCAGCAGCGCGGAGGGACCCCCGGTCACCGGGGAGCTGTTTTTT
CASSAEGPPVTGELFF
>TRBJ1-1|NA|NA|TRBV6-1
TGTGCCAGCAGTGAAGTCGGTAGGGCGAGAGCCACTGAAGCTTTCTTT
CASSEVGRARATEAFF
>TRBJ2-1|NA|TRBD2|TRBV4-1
TGCGCCAGCAGCCAAGATCGGACTAGCGGGAGGGCCCTCAATGAGCAGTTCTTC
CASSQDRTSGRALNEQFF
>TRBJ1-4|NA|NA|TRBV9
TGTGCCAGCAGCGTAGGGGGATCTGAAAAACTGTTTTTT
CASSVGGSEKLFF
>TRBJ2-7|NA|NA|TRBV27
TGTGCCAGCAGTTTGTCGGCGCGGGATGAGGACGAGCAGTACTTC
CASSLSARDEDEQYF
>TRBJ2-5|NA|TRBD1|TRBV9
TGTGCCAGCAACGCCGGACAGGGGCAAGAGACCCAGTACTTC
CASNAGQGQETQYF
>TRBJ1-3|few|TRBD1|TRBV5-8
TGTGCCAGCAGTTGGGGACAGGGGCGAGGAAACACCATATATTTT
CASSWGQGRGNTIYF
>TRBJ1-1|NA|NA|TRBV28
TGTGCCAGCAGTCGCCCGGGACCGACTGAAGCTTTCTTT
CASSRPGPTEAFF
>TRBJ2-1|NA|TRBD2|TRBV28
TGTGCCAGCAGTTCACCCCGGACTAGCGGGAGGGGCCATGAGCAGTTCTTC
CASSSPRTSGRGHEQFF
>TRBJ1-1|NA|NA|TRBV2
TGTGCCAGCAGTGAAGATTTTATCTTAGAGAACACTGAAGCTTTCTTT
CASSEDFILENTEAFF
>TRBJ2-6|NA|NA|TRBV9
TGTGCCAGCAGCGCCCCGCGGGGAGCTGGGGCCAACGTCCTGACTTTC
CASSAPRGAGANVLTF
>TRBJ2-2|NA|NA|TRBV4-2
TGTGCCAGCAGCCAAGTGACAGAGGGAATCGGGGAGCTGTTTTTT
CASSQVTEGIGELFF
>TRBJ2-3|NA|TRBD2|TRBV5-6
TGTGCCAGCAGCTCTCAAAGCGGGAGGGCGTATGGAACAGATACGCAGTATTTT
CASSSQSGRAYGTDTQYF
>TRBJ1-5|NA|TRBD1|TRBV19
TGTGCCTCTTCCGGGACAGGGAATCAGCCCCAGCATTTT
CASSGTGNQPQHF
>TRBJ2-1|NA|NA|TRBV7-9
TGTGCCAGCAGCCGCGGGGATAGGTCCTACAATGAGCAGTTCTTC
CASSRGDRSYNEQFF
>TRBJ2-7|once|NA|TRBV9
TGTGCCAGCAGCGTAGGAGGGGCGAACTACGAGCAGTACTTC
CASSVGGANYEQYF
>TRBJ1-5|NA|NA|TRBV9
TGTGCCAGCAGCGGACCTTATAGCAATCAGCCCCAGCATTTT
CASSGPYSNQPQHF
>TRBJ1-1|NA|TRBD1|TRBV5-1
TGCGCCAGCAGCTTGGCCTTTCGACAGGGGGCGCTTATGGGCACTGAAGCTTTCTTT
CASSLAFRQGALMGTEAFF
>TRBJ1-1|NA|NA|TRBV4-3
TGCGCCAGCAGCCCATCACCGAACACTGAAGCTTTCTTT
CASSPSPNTEAFF